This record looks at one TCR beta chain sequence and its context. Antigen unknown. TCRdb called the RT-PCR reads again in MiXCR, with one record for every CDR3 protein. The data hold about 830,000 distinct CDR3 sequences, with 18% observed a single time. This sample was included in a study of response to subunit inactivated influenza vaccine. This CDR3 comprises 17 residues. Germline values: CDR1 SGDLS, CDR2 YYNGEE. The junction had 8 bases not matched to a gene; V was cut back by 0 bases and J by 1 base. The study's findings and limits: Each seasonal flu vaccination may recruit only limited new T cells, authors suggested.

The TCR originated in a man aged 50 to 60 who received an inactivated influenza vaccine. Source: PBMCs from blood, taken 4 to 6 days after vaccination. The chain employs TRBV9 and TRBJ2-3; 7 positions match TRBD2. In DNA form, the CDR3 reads TGTGCCAGCAGCGTAGGGGGCGGGGGAGTTGGCACAGATACGCAGTATTTT. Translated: CASSVGGGGVGTDTQYF.